These T cell receptor beta chains were read from a single sample in a study of beta chain features in type 1 diabetes. Sequencing used immunoSEQ multiplex PCR; TCRdb keeps in-frame clones, though not all of them. The table includes 200,000 to 300,000 clones, around 68% detected once. Sequencing was performed on naive CD4+ T cells from blood. Receptors were obtained from a man aged 25-40 years in good health. Each CDR3 is given with its conserved first and last residue. D genes are given only for firm matches. The size field is filled for only some rows; it gives once, few, many or a size class.

size: .; length: 14; D: .; J: TRBJ1-1; V: TRBV13; DNA: TGTGCCAGCAGCTTCCCGGGATTGAACACTGAAGCTTTCTTT; CDR3: CASSFPGLNTEAFF
size: .; length: 14; D: .; J: TRBJ2-5; V: TRBV30; DNA: TGTGCCTGGAGTAAGAAATTGGCGGTCGGGACCCAGTACTTC; CDR3: CAWSKKLAVGTQYF
size: .; length: 14; D: .; J: TRBJ1-2; V: TRBV10-3; DNA: TGTGCCATCAGTGAGCCGACAGGCTCCTATGGCTACACCTTC; CDR3: CAISEPTGSYGYTF
size: .; length: 12; D: TRBD1; J: TRBJ2-1; V: TRBV30; DNA: TGTGCCTGGAGTACAGGGGCGTCTGAGCAGTTCTTC; CDR3: CAWSTGASEQFF
size: .; length: 14; D: .; J: TRBJ2-7; V: TRBV5-6; DNA: TGTGCCAGCAGCTCGTATACAGCTTACTACGAGCAGTACTTC; CDR3: CASSSYTAYYEQYF
size: .; length: 11; D: .; J: TRBJ2-3; V: TRBV14; DNA: TGTGCCAGCAGCCAGGCAGATACGCAGTATTTT; CDR3: CASSQADTQYF
size: .; length: 15; D: .; J: TRBJ2-1; V: TRBV7-2; DNA: TGTGCCAGCAGCTTAGACCCAGCTCGAGGCGATGAGCAGTTCTTC; CDR3: CASSLDPARGDEQFF
size: .; length: 14; D: TRBD1; J: TRBJ1-1; V: TRBV29-1; DNA: TGCAGCGCTCGGGGACAGCGATATGATGCTGAAGCTTTCTTT; CDR3: CSARGQRYDAEAFF
size: .; length: 15; D: .; J: TRBJ2-1; V: TRBV2; DNA: TGTGCCAGCAGTTTCGACGGGGGTGCTTACAATGAGCAGTTCTTC; CDR3: CASSFDGGAYNEQFF
size: .; length: 13; D: TRBD1; J: TRBJ2-7; V: TRBV29-1; DNA: TGCAGCGTTGGGGACAGGTCCTCCTACGAGCAGTACTTC; CDR3: CSVGDRSSYEQYF
size: .; length: 16; D: .; J: TRBJ2-2; V: TRBV30; DNA: TGTGCCTGGAGTGTACAGGGTCTAGTCGGCGCCGGGGAGCTGTTTTTT; CDR3: CAWSVQGLVGAGELFF
size: .; length: 16; D: TRBD2; J: TRBJ2-1; V: TRBV5-1; DNA: TGCGCCAGCAGCTTGGCTTCAGCGGGGCTTGACAATGAGCAGTTCTTC; CDR3: CASSLASAGLDNEQFF
size: .; length: 15; D: TRBD2; J: TRBJ2-1; V: TRBV7-9; DNA: TGTGCCAGCAGCCCCTTTGGGACTAGCGGCAATGAGCAGTTCTTC; CDR3: CASSPFGTSGNEQFF
size: .; length: 16; D: TRBD2; J: TRBJ2-3; V: TRBV4-3; DNA: TGCGCCAGCAGCCAAGCTAGCGGGGTCAGCACAGATACGCAGTATTTT; CDR3: CASSQASGVSTDTQYF
size: few; length: 14; D: .; J: TRBJ2-1; V: TRBV4-3; DNA: TGCGCCAGCAGCCAAGATTGGCAGGGGCATGAGCAGTTCTTC; CDR3: CASSQDWQGHEQFF
size: .; length: 15; D: .; J: TRBJ2-1; V: TRBV2; DNA: TGTGCCAGCAGTGAGAATATGGGGAACTACAATGAGCAGTTCTTC; CDR3: CASSENMGNYNEQFF
size: few; length: 14; D: .; J: TRBJ2-5; V: TRBV28; DNA: TGTGCCAGCAGTTTATCAGACAGTACGGGGATCCAGTACTTC; CDR3: CASSLSDSTGIQYF
size: few; length: 11; D: .; J: TRBJ2-1; V: TRBV28; DNA: TGTGCCAGCAGTTTCTACAATGAGCAGTTCTTC; CDR3: CASSFYNEQFF
size: .; length: 14; D: .; J: TRBJ1-2; V: TRBV18; DNA: TGTGCCAGCTCACCACCGACGGCTGGCTATGGCTACACCTTC; CDR3: CASSPPTAGYGYTF
size: few; length: 11; D: .; J: TRBJ2-7; V: TRBV29-1; DNA: TGCAGCGTTGTCGTGACCTACGAGCAGTACTTC; CDR3: CSVVVTYEQYF
size: few; length: 13; D: .; J: TRBJ1-1; V: TRBV6-1; DNA: TGTGCCAGCGGTCGACAGCTCAACACTGAAGCTTTCTTT; CDR3: CASGRQLNTEAFF
size: .; length: 18; D: .; J: TRBJ2-4; V: TRBV4-1; DNA: TGCGCCAGCAGCCAAGATTCCCTAGGGCTTGAAGCCAAAAACATTCAGTACTTC; CDR3: CASSQDSLGLEAKNIQYF
size: .; length: 15; D: .; J: TRBJ2-3; V: TRBV25-1; DNA: TGTGCCAGCAGTGAAGGCCCCAGTGGCACAGATACGCAGTATTTT; CDR3: CASSEGPSGTDTQYF
size: .; length: 15; D: .; J: TRBJ2-3; V: TRBV4-2; DNA: TGTGCCAGCAGCCTCATGGCTTTGGAGGAAGATACGCAGTATTTT; CDR3: CASSLMALEEDTQYF
size: few; length: 12; D: .; J: TRBJ2-7; V: TRBV13; DNA: TGTGCCAGCAGCTCGCGGATCGGCGAGCAGTACTTC; CDR3: CASSSRIGEQYF
size: .; length: 14; D: .; J: TRBJ2-7; V: TRBV7-9; DNA: TGTGCCAGCAGCTTAGAGGAAGCACGGGACGAGCAGTACTTC; CDR3: CASSLEEARDEQYF
size: .; length: 13; D: .; J: TRBJ2-5; V: TRBV25-1; DNA: TGTGCCAGCAGTGGCGCCGGAGGGGAGACCCAGTACTTC; CDR3: CASSGAGGETQYF
size: .; length: 13; D: .; J: TRBJ1-5; V: TRBV30; DNA: TGTGCCTGGAGCCAGGACTACAATCAGCCCCAGCATTTT; CDR3: CAWSQDYNQPQHF
size: .; length: 15; D: TRBD2; J: TRBJ2-2; V: TRBV30; DNA: TGTGCCTGGAGTCCACTAGCGGGAGTCACCGGGGAGCTGTTTTTT; CDR3: CAWSPLAGVTGELFF
size: .; length: 15; D: TRBD2; J: TRBJ2-7; V: TRBV7-2; DNA: TGTGCCAGCAGCTTCACAGGACTAGCGAGCTACGAGCAGTACTTC; CDR3: CASSFTGLASYEQYF
size: .; length: 13; D: .; J: TRBJ2-1; V: TRBV29-1; DNA: TGCAGCGTTGAGGGACTGCACCTCAATGAGCAGTTCTTC; CDR3: CSVEGLHLNEQFF
size: .; length: 14; D: .; J: TRBJ2-7; V: TRBV5-4; DNA: TGTGCCAGCAGCTTGAAGCAGGGTATGCAAGAGCAGTACTTC; CDR3: CASSLKQGMQEQYF
size: .; length: 11; D: .; J: TRBJ2-5; V: TRBV30; DNA: TGTGCCTGGAGTGGGGGAGAGACCCAGTACTTC; CDR3: CAWSGGETQYF
size: .; length: 16; D: .; J: TRBJ2-1; V: TRBV5-1; DNA: TGCGCCAGCAGCTCCCTTGGACAGACGGGCTCGAATGAGCAGTTCTTC; CDR3: CASSSLGQTGSNEQFF
size: .; length: 14; D: .; J: TRBJ1-2; V: TRBV14; DNA: TGTGCCAGCAGCCAAGGTGGACAGAACTATGGCTACACTTTC; CDR3: CASSQGGQNYGYTF
size: few; length: 16; D: TRBD1; J: TRBJ2-5; V: TRBV29-1; DNA: TGCAGCGTGGGTCCACCCAGGGGGCGCGGGGTAGAGACCCAGTACTTC; CDR3: CSVGPPRGRGVETQYF
size: .; length: 15; D: .; J: TRBJ1-1; V: TRBV6-1; DNA: TGTGCCAGCAGTGGAATACAGGGATTGAACACTGAAGCTTTCTTT; CDR3: CASSGIQGLNTEAFF
size: .; length: 14; D: TRBD2; J: TRBJ2-3; V: TRBV7-2; DNA: TGTGCCAGCAGCCTAGCGGGCAGCACAGATACGCAGTATTTT; CDR3: CASSLAGSTDTQYF
size: .; length: 16; D: .; J: TRBJ1-1; V: TRBV27; DNA: TGTGCCAGCAGTTTATCGAGCCCGGGGGTAGGGACTGAAGCTTTCTTT; CDR3: CASSLSSPGVGTEAFF